This T cell receptor (beta chain) was sequenced for a study of shared clonotypes between healthy human individuals. Study-level points and caveats: Shared across a few donors were around 5% of the naive CD4 clonotypes. The study's rarefaction showed incomplete sorted-subset sequencing despite large depth.

Trimming removed 6 bases at V and 1 base at J, with 15 bases between. CDR3 length equals 16 residues. Germline V gene data show CDR1 as SNHLY and CDR2 as FYNNEI. Of note for this clone: The antigen is unknown.

Researchers ran the assay at a deep level. Clones were read by immunoSEQ multiplex PCR, and TCRdb kept only the in-frame ones, dropping some. The sample has about 1.1 million clones, about 72% seen once. Sequencing was done on a sample of memory CD4+ T cells from PBMCs. Subset specified: CD45RA-negative fraction. The TCR was taken from a man between 18 and 29 years old in good health. Some clones in this sample may be carry-over from other donors' samples. The chain carries TRBV2 and TRBJ2-2; TRBD1 might be the D (6 bases). The CDR3 bases are TGTGCCAGCAGCCAACAGGGCCAGGGGAACACCGGGGAGCTGTTTTTT. It yields the protein CASSQQGQGNTGELFF.